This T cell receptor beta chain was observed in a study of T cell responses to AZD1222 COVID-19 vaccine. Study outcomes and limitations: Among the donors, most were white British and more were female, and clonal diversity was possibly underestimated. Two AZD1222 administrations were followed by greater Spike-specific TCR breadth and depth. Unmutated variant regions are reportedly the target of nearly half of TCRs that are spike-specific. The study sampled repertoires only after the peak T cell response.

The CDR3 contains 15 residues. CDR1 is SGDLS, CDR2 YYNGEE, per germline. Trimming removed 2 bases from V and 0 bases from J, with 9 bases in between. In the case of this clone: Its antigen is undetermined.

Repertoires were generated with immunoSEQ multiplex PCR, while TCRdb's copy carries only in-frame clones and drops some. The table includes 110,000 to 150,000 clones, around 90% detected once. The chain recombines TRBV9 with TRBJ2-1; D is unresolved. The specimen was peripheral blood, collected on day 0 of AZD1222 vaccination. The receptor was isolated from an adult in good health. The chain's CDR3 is CASSVKPGSYNEQFF. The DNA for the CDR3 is TGTGCCAGCAGCGTCAAACCGGGCTCCTACAATGAGCAGTTCTTC.